The 27 T cell receptor beta chains in this list originate from one sample, sequenced in a study of blood T cell repertoires in COVID-19. Some clones are missing from TCRdb's copy, which holds only in-frame ones; the method was immunoSEQ multiplex PCR. Seen here are 110,000 to 150,000 clones, about four fifths observed once, and the top ten hold 3.5% to 4%. The specimen was peripheral blood. Receptor source: a man aged 65 to 85 who had recovered from COVID-19.

The table lists this clone with a few counts. The chain carries TRBV6-5 and TRBJ1-6, with unresolved D. The CDR3 loop spans 12 amino acids. The germline CDR1 and CDR2 sequences are MNHEY and SVGAGI. V shed 8 bases and J shed 8 bases, with 10 bases lying between them. The CDR3, as DNA: TGTGCCAGCGGCGGGAGGGATTCACCCCTCCACTTT. Its translation: CASGGRDSPLHF.

This clone occurred a few times. The rearrangement links TRBV7-2 to TRBJ2-3, with TRBD2 identical over 13 bases. V shed 5 bases and J 10 bases; nucleotides not matched to a gene: 12. The CDR3 has 16 amino acids. Germline CDR1 SGHTA, CDR2 FQGNSA. Here the CDR3 reads CASSPKLAGGPGAQYF. The CDR3, as DNA: TGTGCCAGCAGCCCCAAACTAGCGGGAGGGCCCGGTGCGCAGTATTTT.

The V and J genes are TRBV30 and TRBJ1-4; D is undetermined. The CDR3 length is 11 residues. Trimming shortened V by 1 base and J by 7 bases, and 4 bases separated the two germline ends. Looked up from germline, CDR1 is GTSNPN and CDR2 is SVGIG (reference sequence). The CDR3 loop reads CAWSESEKLFF. The CDR3 DNA reads as TGTGCCTGGAGTGAGAGTGAAAAACTGTTTTTT.

The chain combines TRBV10-1 with TRBJ2-1; perhaps TRBD2 as D (7 bases). Deletions cut 10 bases from V and 9 bases from J, with 19 bases between. There are 13 residues in the CDR3. The germline V gene has CDR1 WNHNN and CDR2 SYGVQD (reference sequence). The CDR3 region is CATGAGGLTEQFF. CDR3 DNA: TGCGCCACCGGGGCCGGGGGGCTGACTGAGCAGTTCTTC.

The chain links TRBV15 to TRBJ1-6; the D is unclear. The ends were cut back, 8 bases at V and 7 bases at J, with 9 bases in the middle. This CDR3 has 12 residues. Germline lookup yields CDR1 LNHNV and CDR2 YYDKDF (reference sequence). The CDR3 reads CATRGYNSPLHF. The CDR3 coding sequence is TGTGCCACCCGGGGTTACAATTCACCCCTCCACTTT.

This clone was counted between two and nine times. The rearrangement links TRBV29-1 to TRBJ2-3; 8 bases map to TRBD2. V shed 6 bases and J 1 base; nucleotides not matched to a gene: 0. This CDR3 region has 12 residues. CDR1 SQVTM and CDR2 ANQGSEA come from the germline V gene. Written as DNA, the CDR3 is TGCAGCGTCGGGGGGGGCACAGATACGCAGTATTTT. This gives the protein CSVGGGTDTQYF.

The chain uses TRBV18 and TRBJ1-1, with a tentative D call TRBD1 (5 bases). The CDR3 sequence is 13 residues long. CDR1 and CDR2 (germline): KGHSH, LQKENI. The V end lost 3 bases, the J end lost 6 bases, and 11 bases lay between the germline ends. The CDR3 is CASSPPGPPEAFF. The CDR3 nucleotides are TGTGCCAGCTCACCCCCAGGGCCCCCTGAAGCTTTCTTT.

This clone was detected only a few times. The V gene is TRBV18, the J gene TRBJ2-2; 9 nucleotides align to TRBD1. V trimming: 5 bases; J trimming: 0 bases; junction bases outside the gene matches: 1. Germline CDR1 and CDR2: KGHSH and LQKENI. CDR3 size: 15 residues. CDR3 region: CASSGTGSNTGELFF. The DNA for the CDR3 is TGTGCCAGCTCAGGGACAGGGTCGAACACCGGGGAGCTGTTTTTT.

The chain combines TRBV15 with TRBJ2-7, with 11 bases lining up with TRBD1. The CDR3 extends over 15 amino acids. V shed 1 base, J shed 5 bases, and the junction held 4 bases outside the gene matches. The germline gives CDR1 LNHNV, CDR2 YYDKDF (reference sequence). The CDR3 DNA follows: TGTGCCACCAGCAGAGCCGGGACAGGGGGAAACGAGCAGTACTTC. Its protein is CATSRAGTGGNEQYF.

The chain carries TRBV20-1 and TRBJ2-3; 11 nucleotides match TRBD1. This CDR3 spans 14 amino acids. Germline V gene data show CDR1 as DFQATT and CDR2 as SNEGSKA (reference sequence). The V gene end was trimmed by 5 bases and the J gene end by 6 bases; junction bases not matched to a gene: 7. CDR3 in DNA: TGCAGTGCTGGTGGGACAGGGGGATTCGATACGCAGTATTTT. Protein product: CSAGGTGGFDTQYF.

Note on this clone: An end of the junction differs from the germline gene, which may be a read error. This rearrangement joins TRBV12-3 or TRBV12-4 to TRBJ2-5, with D hard to call. The CDR3 runs 13 residues. The CDR3 sequence is CASGLGRPETQYF. CDR3 DNA sequence: TGTGCCAGCGGTTTGGGCCGGCCGGAGACCCAGTACTTC.

This chain links TRBV5-1 with TRBJ2-2, with TRBD2 identical over 7 bases. With V trimmed by 0 bases and J by 1 base, 3 bases remained unmatched. The length of the CDR3 is 16 residues. The germline gives CDR1 SGHRS, CDR2 YFSETQ. Written as DNA, the CDR3 is TGCGCCAGCAGCTTGGTTGTAGCGGGGAACACCGGGGAGCTGTTTTTT. It yields the protein CASSLVVAGNTGELFF.

The V call is TRBV11-2, the J call TRBJ2-3; a weak D match, TRBD1 (5 bases). The CDR3 extends over 14 amino acids. Per the germline V gene, CDR1 is SGHAT and CDR2 is FQNNGV. Trimming shortened V by 5 bases and J by 6 bases, and 15 bases separated the two germline ends. CDR3 sequence (DNA): TGTGCCAGCAGCCCTAGTGGGAAGGGGGATACGCAGTATTTT. It specifies CASSPSGKGDTQYF.

In this sample, this clone turned up once. The same CDR3 arises from other DNA sequences in this sample as well. V usage is TRBV6-1 and J usage is TRBJ1-2, with 8 bases identical to TRBD1. The length of the CDR3 is 12 residues. Germline loops: CDR1 MNHNS, CDR2 SASEGT. V lost 3 bases and J lost 8; bases outside the gene matches: 2. CDR3 sequence reads: CASSEDRDGYTF. The CDR3 DNA reads as TGTGCCAGCAGTGAGGACAGGGACGGCTACACCTTC.

The genes are TRBV29-1 and TRBJ1-4; D not certain. Germline loops: CDR1 SQVTM, CDR2 ANQGSEA. This CDR3 has 14 amino acids. V lost 0 bases, J lost 0 bases, and 5 bases lay in between. CDR3 in amino acids: CSVEDRSTNEKLFF. CDR3 in DNA: TGCAGCGTTGAAGACAGGTCAACTAATGAAAAACTGTTTTTT.

The chain combines TRBV7-9 with TRBJ2-5, with 10 bases fitting TRBD2. V shed 4 bases, J shed 2 bases, and the junction held 16 bases outside the gene matches. Germline values: CDR1 SEHNR, CDR2 FQNEAQ (reference sequence). The CDR3 covers 19 residues. The CDR3 coding sequence is TGTGCCAGCAGCTATCCCCCCTTGTCTAGCGGGAGTTATCAAGAGACCCAGTACTTC. Amino acids: CASSYPPLSSGSYQETQYF.

The chain has TRBV27 and TRBJ2-7, with 8 bases identical to TRBD1. The CDR3 runs to 14 residues. With 10 bases clipped from V and 7 bases from J, the junction kept 15 bases outside the gene matches. Germline CDR1 reads MNHEY; CDR2 reads SMNVEV (reference sequence). The CDR3 DNA follows: TGTGCCACCACACCCCAGGGGGCGCTTAATGAGCAGTACTTC. Translated, it gives CATTPQGALNEQYF.

This clone was recorded a few times. The chain links TRBV9 to TRBJ2-3; 9 positions agree with TRBD2. The trim removed 3 bases at V and 1 base at J, leaving 3 bases unmatched. Germline V gene lookup returns CDR1 SGDLS and CDR2 YYNGEE. The CDR3 is 15 amino acids. The CDR3 nucleotides are TGTGCCAGCAGCGATAGCGGGAGAGGCACAGATACGCAGTATTTT. The encoded protein is CASSDSGRGTDTQYF.

The genes are TRBV20-1 and TRBJ1-1, with TRBD1 matching 9 bases. The CDR3 runs 11 residues. CDR1 and CDR2 (germline): DFQATT, SNEGSKA (reference sequence). The junction had 3 bases not matched to a gene; V was cut back by 7 bases and J by 6 bases. CDR3 sequence reads: CSGRQGAEAFF. CDR3 nucleotide sequence: TGCAGTGGGAGACAGGGGGCTGAAGCTTTCTTT.

The rearrangement links TRBV5-5 to TRBJ2-7; TRBD1 agrees at 11 bases. The germline V gene has CDR1 SGHKS and CDR2 YYEKEE (reference sequence). The junction had 6 bases not matched to a gene; V was cut back by 4 bases and J by 6 bases. The CDR3 length is 14 residues. CDR3 bases: TGTGCCAGCAGCAGCCCGGGACAGGGGGTCGAGCAGTACTTC. Its translation: CASSSPGQGVEQYF.

There are a few counts of this clone. The genes are TRBV6-5 and TRBJ2-2, with D perhaps matching TRBD2 (5 bases). Germline CDR1 is MNHEY and CDR2 is SVGAGI. The CDR3 is made up of 13 amino acids. V gave up 7 bases and J gave up 5 bases, with 11 bases separating them. The DNA of the CDR3 is TGTGCCAGCATCCGGGGTCAGACCGGGGAGCTGTTTTTT. Translated, it gives CASIRGQTGELFF.

The chain combines TRBV9 with TRBJ2-7; 9 nucleotides agree with TRBD2. The CDR3 has 14 residues. V was pared by 2 bases and J by 2 bases, with 2 bases of the junction left unmatched. Germline V gene lookup returns CDR1 SGDLS and CDR2 YYNGEE. This chain's CDR3 is CASSVTSGTYEQYF. For the CDR3, the DNA is TGTGCCAGCAGCGTGACTAGCGGAACCTACGAGCAGTACTTC.

The chain couples TRBV30 to TRBJ1-2; D perhaps matches TRBD1 (5 bases). V was clipped by 3 bases and J by 4 bases, with 12 bases between them. The CDR3 length is 13 residues. The germline V gene encodes CDR1 GTSNPN and CDR2 SVGIG (reference sequence). DNA for the CDR3: TGTGCCTGGAGACGAGACAGAGTCTATGGCTACACCTTC. Translation: CAWRRDRVYGYTF. Based on the CDR3 plus reference TRBV30 and TRBJ1-2, the full variable domain is SQTIHQWPATLVQPVGSPLSLECTVEGTSNPNLYWYRQAAGRGLQLLFYSVGIGQISSEVPQNLSASRPQDRQFILSSKKLLLSDSGFYLCAWRRDRVYGYTFGSGTRLTVV.

The chain is built from TRBV13 and TRBJ2-7; no firm D call. CDR3 length: 18 residues. The germline V and J ends were trimmed by 3 bases and 0 bases, with 21 bases remaining between them. Germline assignment: CDR1 PRHDT and CDR2 FYEKMQ (reference sequence). CDR3 DNA sequence: TGTGCCAGCAGCTTTTTATTAACCCCGCGGAGTTCCTCCTACGAGCAGTACTTC. As protein: CASSFLLTPRSSSYEQYF.

The V gene is TRBV30, the J gene TRBJ1-6; TRBD1 aligns across 7 bases. The CDR3 sequence is 14 residues long. Germline CDR1 and CDR2: GTSNPN and SVGIG (reference sequence). V shed 3 bases and J 10 bases; nucleotides not matched to a gene: 9. This CDR3 reads CAWRVYSRGSPLHF. The CDR3 nucleotides read TGTGCCTGGAGAGTGTACAGCAGGGGGTCACCCCTCCACTTT.

This rearrangement joins TRBV30 to TRBJ2-3; 11 nucleotides match TRBD2. The CDR3 is made up of 16 amino acids. Per the germline V gene, CDR1 is GTSNPN and CDR2 is SVGIG (reference sequence). The V segment lost 1 base and the J segment 2 bases; nucleotides outside the gene matches: 5. CDR3 nucleotide sequence: TGTGCCTGGAGTGCGGGACTAGCGGAGTCCACAGATACGCAGTATTTT. It codes for CAWSAGLAESTDTQYF.

This chain links TRBV18 with TRBJ1-5; perhaps TRBD1 as D (5 bases). CDR1 and CDR2 (germline): KGHSH, LQKENI. Trimming removed 3 bases at V and 2 bases at J, with 11 bases between. The CDR3 length is 15 residues. CDR3 bases: TGTGCCAGCTCACCGTCGGGGGAGGGCAATCAGCCCCAGCATTTT. This encodes CASSPSGEGNQPQHF.